The 30 T cell receptor beta chains below all came from one sample that was sequenced in a study of T cells in Graves' hyperthyroidism and ophthalmopathy. Amplified TCR beta CDR3 regions derived from RNA transcripts. First-round RT-PCR of the TCR CDR3 relied on the HTBI primer set. TCRdb itself ran the multiplex PCR reads through MiXCR, one entry per CDR3 protein. The sample has under 350,000 distinct CDR3 sequences, 15% to 20% seen once. The sequencing input was blood. These receptor sequences come from a woman aged 55-69 years with Graves' ophthalmopathy.

Points on this clonotype: An end of the junction differs from the germline gene, which may be a read error. DNA of the CDR3: TGTGCCATCGGTGACGCGGGCGTGGCTGGGGCCAACGTCCTGACTTTC. It specifies CAIGDAGVAGANVLTF. The gene calls are TRBV10-3 and TRBJ2-6, with D perhaps matching TRBD2 (5 bases). The CDR3 is 16 amino acids. Germline V gene data show CDR1 as ENHRY and CDR2 as SYGVKD.

In this sample, this clonotype turned up many times. The gene calls are TRBV5-6 and TRBJ1-6, with D hard to call. V shed 4 bases and J shed 4 bases, with 12 bases lying between them. Germline lookup yields CDR1 SGHDT and CDR2 YYEEEE. The CDR3 length is 15 residues. As DNA, the CDR3 is TGTGCCAGCAGCGTCTACCCCGTGTATAATTCACCCCTCCACTTT. It encodes CASSVYPVYNSPLHF.

Ten or more counts support this clonotype. The chain is built from TRBV30 and TRBJ1-5; D uncertain. CDR3 length: 13 amino acids. CDR1 GTSNPN and CDR2 SVGIG come from the germline V gene (reference sequence). Between the trimmed V and J ends, which lost 0 bases and 5 bases, there was a span of 8 bases. The CDR3 coding sequence is TGTGCCTGGAGTGTTTTGGAAGATCAGCCCCAGCATTTT. Its translation is CAWSVLEDQPQHF.

The rearrangement joins TRBV9 to TRBJ2-3; 13 bases match TRBD2. The ends lost 4 bases at V and 4 bases at J; junction bases unmatched: 6. In germline, CDR1 is SGDLS, CDR2 YYNGEE. CDR3 length: 16 amino acids. CDR3 nucleotide sequence: TGTGCCAGCAGCAGAGGACTAGCGGGGGTCGCAGATACGCAGTATTTT. Translation: CASSRGLAGVADTQYF.

J is TRBJ2-4 and V is TRBV19; 9 bases align to TRBD1. The germline CDR1 and CDR2 sequences are LNHDA and SQIVND (reference sequence). The CDR3 covers 16 residues. V lost 3 bases, J lost 7 bases, and 10 bases stayed unmatched. The CDR3 DNA follows: TGTGCCAGTAGTATGCTGCCCGGGACAGGGAGGAACATTCAGTACTTC. Translation gives CASSMLPGTGRNIQYF.

This clonotype occurred many times. This chain links TRBV18 with TRBJ2-2, with D possibly being TRBD1 (5 bases). V was trimmed by 1 base and J by 2 bases, leaving 8 bases between them. Germline V lookup: CDR1 KGHSH, CDR2 LQKENI. This CDR3 region has 15 residues. CDR3 residues: CASSPRTPNTGELFF. CDR3 sequence (DNA): TGTGCCAGCTCACCACGGACACCAAACACCGGGGAGCTGTTTTTT.

V usage is TRBV18 and J usage is TRBJ2-6; D gene unclear. This CDR3 is built from 18 residues. CDR1 is KGHSH and CDR2 is LQKENI in the germline V gene. V gave up 1 base and J gave up 0 bases, with 13 bases separating them. CDR3 DNA sequence: TGTGCCAGCTCACCACGGGCGGTTTCGAGCTCTGGGGCCAACGTCCTGACTTTC. This translates into CASSPRAVSSSGANVLTF.

This clonotype occurred many times. The genes are TRBV3-1 and TRBJ1-3; TRBD1 might be the D (5 bases). The CDR3 has 13 amino acids. V lost 2 bases and J lost 8, with 10 bases in between. CDR1 and CDR2 (germline): LGHDT, YNNKEL (reference sequence). The CDR3 sequence is CASSQFQGHTIYF. The CDR3 DNA reads as TGTGCCAGCAGCCAATTTCAGGGCCACACCATATATTTT.

Ten or more counts support this clonotype. The chain is built from TRBV27 and TRBJ2-7; TRBD1 aligns across 7 bases. The CDR3 runs to 15 residues. The V gene end was trimmed by 4 bases and the J gene end by 9 bases; junction bases not matched to a gene: 15. Germline CDR1 reads MNHEY; CDR2 reads SMNVEV (reference sequence). CDR3 nucleotides: TGTGCCAGCAGTTCCCCTTCGACAGGGAACGGTGGGCAGTACTTC. Protein: CASSSPSTGNGGQYF.

The table lists this clonotype with many counts. The V gene is TRBV7-8, the J gene TRBJ1-2; D unresolved. Germline lookup yields CDR1 SGHVS and CDR2 FQNEAQ. Trimming left V 2 bases short and J 8 bases short, with 21 bases between. This CDR3 contains 16 residues. The DNA of the CDR3 is TGTGCCAGCAGCTTACTATCCGTCCCGAGGAGATCCGGCTACACCTTC. Translating gives CASSLLSVPRRSGYTF.

This clonotype was seen ten or more times. This sequence joins TRBV7-2 and TRBJ2-7; no clear D. Germline assignment: CDR1 SGHTA and CDR2 FQGNSA. The V end was cut by 5 bases, the J end by 2 bases, with 10 bases between. The CDR3 is 13 residues long. The CDR3 DNA reads as TGTGCCAGCAGCCGGACCTTCACCTACGAGCAGTACTTC. Translating gives CASSRTFTYEQYF.

This clonotype was recorded at least ten times. The chain joins TRBV4-3 to TRBJ2-4, with D perhaps matching TRBD2 (6 bases). With 0 bases removed from V and 0 bases from J, the gap between germline ends came to 18 bases. Germline CDR1 LGHNA, CDR2 YSLEER. CDR3 length: 19 residues. CDR3 amino acids: CASSQDPSRGGSAKNIQYF. The CDR3 DNA follows: TGCGCCAGCAGCCAAGATCCGAGTAGGGGAGGTTCAGCCAAAAACATTCAGTACTTC.

This clonotype has a count of ten or more. The CDR3 sequence is CASSLRPGQIYEQYF. In DNA, the CDR3 is TGTGCCAGCAGCTTACGCCCGGGACAGATCTACGAGCAGTACTTC. This chain connects TRBV7-6 to TRBJ2-7; TRBD1 agrees at 7 bases. CDR1 is SGHVS, CDR2 FNYEAQ, per germline. The V and J ends lost 2 bases and 3 bases, in that order; junction bases with no gene match: 7. This CDR3 comprises 15 residues. The full variable domain, with the rest looked up from reference TRBV7-6 and TRBJ2-7, is GAGVSQSPRYKVTKRGQDVALRCDPISGHVSLYWYRQALGQGPEFLTYFNYEAQQDKSGLPNDRFSAERPEGSISTLTIQRTEQRDSAMYRCASSLRPGQIYEQYFGPGTRLTVT.

This clonotype was detected a few times. This sequence joins TRBV6-2 or TRBV6-3 and TRBJ1-3; unclear D gene. V lost 6 bases and J lost 2, with 11 bases in between. The CDR3 extends over 14 amino acids. Looked up from germline, CDR1 is MNHEY and CDR2 is SVGEGT. CDR3: CASRAGFPGNTIYF. In DNA form, the CDR3 reads TGTGCCAGCAGAGCAGGTTTTCCTGGAAACACCATATATTTT.

This clonotype has only a few counts. This chain joins TRBV7-6 and TRBJ2-5; 8 nucleotides match TRBD2. The CDR3 has 15 amino acids. Germline assignment: CDR1 SGHVS and CDR2 FNYEAQ. J was trimmed by 1 base and V by 3 bases; bases with no gene match: 4. CDR3 protein: CASSFSGAIQETQYF. The DNA for the CDR3 is TGTGCCAGCAGCTTTAGCGGGGCCATCCAAGAGACCCAGTACTTC.

This chain connects TRBV19 to TRBJ1-5; D is unclear. In germline, CDR1 is LNHDA, CDR2 SQIVND (reference sequence). Trimming removed 1 base at V and 5 bases at J, with 15 bases between. This CDR3 comprises 16 residues. The CDR3 bases are TGTGCCAGTAGTATAGGAGCGGCTCGGCCCGATCAGCCCCAGCATTTT. As protein: CASSIGAARPDQPQHF.

This clonotype was counted at least ten times. The chain links TRBV6-2 or TRBV6-3 to TRBJ2-5; no clear D gene. Trimming removed 2 bases from V and 5 bases from J, with 12 bases in between. CDR1 is MNHEY, CDR2 SVGEGT, per germline. The CDR3 is made up of 14 amino acids. The CDR3 is CASSYDQLWETQYF. In nucleotides, the CDR3 is TGTGCCAGCAGTTACGATCAGCTGTGGGAGACCCAGTACTTC.

J is TRBJ2-7 and V is TRBV10-3; D gene unclear. Germline-derived CDR1 and CDR2 are ENHRY and SYGVKD. This CDR3 has 13 amino acids. V dropped 4 bases and J dropped 0 bases, with 7 bases sitting between them. The CDR3 region has the DNA TGTGCCATCAGTGTGTCCCTCTCCTACGAGCAGTACTTC. The encoded protein is CAISVSLSYEQYF.

This clonotype was found many times. V and J are TRBV6-2 or TRBV6-3 and TRBJ2-1; possible D gene TRBD2, 5 bases. The V end was cut by 2 bases, the J end by 7 bases, with 21 bases between. CDR3 length equals 17 residues. Germline CDR1 is MNHEY and CDR2 is SVGEGT. CDR3 nucleotide sequence: TGTGCCAGCAGTTACGGCGGGCGGAAACAAGCTAGAAATGAGCAGTTCTTC. It codes for CASSYGGRKQARNEQFF.

This clonotype has just a few counts. This chain joins TRBV5-1 and TRBJ2-7, with a weak D call TRBD1 (6 bases). V was pared by 4 bases and J by 6 bases, with 11 bases between. In germline, CDR1 is SGHRS, CDR2 YFSETQ. The CDR3 runs to 12 residues. Here the CDR3 DNA reads TGCGCCAGCAGCGTACAGGGTACCGAGCAGTACTTC. Translation: CASSVQGTEQYF.

This clonotype has at least ten counts. V is TRBV13 and J is TRBJ2-1; possibly TRBD1 for D (5 bases). V was pared by 5 bases and J by 8 bases, with 19 bases between. Germline V gives CDR1 PRHDT, CDR2 FYEKMQ (reference sequence). The CDR3 is 15 residues long. The CDR3 region has the DNA TGTGCCAGCAGCCATGGCCCGCCTAGGGGCCATGAGCAGTTCTTC. Translating it yields CASSHGPPRGHEQFF.

This clonotype was counted only a few times. The chain is built from TRBV15 and TRBJ2-5; D perhaps matches TRBD2 (6 bases). Trimming took 6 bases from V and 5 from J, leaving 16 bases between them. The CDR3 is 14 amino acids. In germline, CDR1 is LNHNV, CDR2 YYDKDF (reference sequence). The CDR3 coding sequence is TGTGCCACCAGGAGGAGGGAAGGCGTTGAGACCCAGTACTTC. Protein sequence: CATRRREGVETQYF. Looking up the rest from reference TRBV15 and TRBJ2-5 gives the full variable domain: DAMVIQNPRYQVTQFGKPVTLSCSQTLNHNVMYWYQQKSSQAPKLLFHYYDKDFNNEADTPDNFQSRRPNTSFCFLDIRSPGLGDTAMYLCATRRREGVETQYFGPGTRLLVL.

The V and J genes are TRBV7-2 and TRBJ1-5, with 8 bases lining up with TRBD1. The CDR3 is made up of 18 amino acids. The germline CDR1 and CDR2 sequences are SGHTA and FQGNSA. With V trimmed by 1 base and J by 0 bases, 8 bases remained unmatched. Here the CDR3 reads CASSLVPGQEYSNQPQHF. CDR3 nucleotide sequence: TGTGCCAGCAGCTTAGTCCCGGGACAGGAATATAGCAATCAGCCCCAGCATTTT.

This chain joins TRBV20-1 and TRBJ1-2, with D maybe TRBD1 (6 bases). The CDR3 runs to 15 residues. Per the germline V gene, CDR1 is DFQATT and CDR2 is SNEGSKA (reference sequence). V was cut by 0 bases and J by 8 bases, with 19 bases left in between. The chain's CDR3 is CSARDFLGLQGGYTF. The CDR3, as DNA: TGCAGTGCTAGAGATTTCCTGGGACTGCAGGGGGGCTACACCTTC.

This clonotype was recorded at least ten times. The genes are TRBV6-1 and TRBJ1-2; D unclear. Germline-derived CDR1 and CDR2 are MNHNS and SASEGT. V lost 6 bases, J lost 6 bases, and 14 bases lay in between. The CDR3 length is 13 residues. CDR3 sequence reads: CASSRTPANGYTF. DNA for the CDR3: TGTGCCAGCAGCAGGACTCCTGCCAATGGCTACACCTTC.

This clonotype was counted only a few times. This chain connects TRBV2 to TRBJ2-5; TRBD2 is a possible D gene (6 bases). Germline V gives CDR1 SNHLY, CDR2 FYNNEI. The CDR3 runs 13 residues. V lost 10 bases and J lost 13, with 25 bases in between. CDR3 nucleotide sequence: TGTGCCACCTCCCAGGGACTTGGGTCCCGGTGGTACTTC. Translation: CATSQGLGSRWYF.

This clonotype was found many times. The chain couples TRBV3-1 to TRBJ2-7; D perhaps matches TRBD2 (5 bases). From germline, CDR1 is LGHDT and CDR2 YNNKEL (reference sequence). CDR3 length: 13 amino acids. The V end lost 2 bases, the J end lost 7 bases, and 12 bases lay between the germline ends. The CDR3 reads CASSQNRPGEQYF. The CDR3, as DNA: TGTGCCAGCAGCCAAAACCGGCCGGGAGAGCAGTACTTC.

In its sample, this clonotype was seen many times. The chain uses TRBV2 and TRBJ2-5; D is possibly TRBD1 (5 bases). V was clipped by 2 bases and J by 2 bases, with 9 bases between them. This CDR3 spans 14 amino acids. The V gene's germline CDR1 is SNHLY and CDR2 FYNNEI. The CDR3 DNA reads TGTGCCAGCAGTGAACAGGCAGGGCAAGAGACCCAGTACTTC. Translating it yields CASSEQAGQETQYF.

This clonotype was counted ten times or more. The genes are TRBV6-2 or TRBV6-3 and TRBJ2-3; D might be TRBD1 or TRBD2, each matching 5 bases. V was clipped by 2 bases and J by 2 bases, with 8 bases between them. CDR1 and CDR2 from the germline V gene are MNHEY and SVGEGT. The CDR3 has 14 amino acids. The CDR3 DNA reads TGTGCCAGCAGTTACAGGGGAGACACAGATACGCAGTATTTT. This sequence encodes CASSYRGDTDTQYF.

This clonotype was observed a few times. The chain recombines TRBV4-3 with TRBJ2-1; 8 bases agree with TRBD2. Germline V CDR1 and CDR2: LGHNA, YSLEER. After removal of 1 base from V and 4 bases from J, the junction contained 9 bases not matched to a gene. The CDR3 has 17 residues. DNA for the CDR3: TGCGCCAGCAGCCAAGCCCCCGCGGGAGGTGTTTACAATGAGCAGTTCTTC. This encodes CASSQAPAGGVYNEQFF.